The T cell receptor beta chain described here comes from a study of T-cell memory formation after mild COVID-19. This clonotype turned up a few times. In TCRdb, the 5' RACE reads were re-called with MiXCR into one record per CDR3 protein. The sample lists roughly 450,000 distinct CDR3 sequences, 15% to 20% occurring once. The receptor was isolated from an adult woman who had mild COVID-19 (a few samples of this study predate the infection). Cell type and time point are not known. Sequenced input: PBMCs or a T cell subset sorted from them (not recorded which).

Here the CDR3 reads CASRASVGERTDTQYF. DNA of the CDR3: TGTGCAAGTCGCGCGTCGGTGGGGGAGAGGACAGATACGCAGTATTTT. The rearrangement joins TRBV12-2 to TRBJ2-3; TRBD1 is taken as the D call from the table, unchecked against the DNA. TRBV12-2 is a pseudogene locus. CDR3 size: 16 residues.